The clone carrying this T cell receptor beta chain showed up just a few times. Its target is not known. The germline CDR1 and CDR2 sequences are MNHNS and SASEGT. Trimming took 4 bases from V and 5 from J; bases not matched to a gene: 1. The CDR3 extends over 15 amino acids. This sample was taken from a study of post-analysis software for immune sequencing data. Points from the study as a whole: TRBV5-6, TRBV5-1 and TRBV20-1 belonged to a set of five TRBV segments that were more frequent in patients than controls. Same-batch samples co-clustered strongly by F measure.

Unique-molecular-identifier-tagged TCR beta cDNA libraries were used. In TCRdb, the PCR reads were re-called with MiXCR into one record per CDR3 protein. The repertoire holds roughly 670,000 distinct CDR3 sequences, with about 60% as singletons. This TCR was sampled from a girl aged 2 to 10 with multiple sclerosis. The V call is TRBV6-1, the J call TRBJ2-2; 13 bases map to TRBD2. The sequencing input was blood. Here the CDR3 DNA reads TGTGCCAGCAGTGGGACTAGCGGGAGTACCGGGGAGCTGTTTTTT. This encodes CASSGTSGSTGELFF.